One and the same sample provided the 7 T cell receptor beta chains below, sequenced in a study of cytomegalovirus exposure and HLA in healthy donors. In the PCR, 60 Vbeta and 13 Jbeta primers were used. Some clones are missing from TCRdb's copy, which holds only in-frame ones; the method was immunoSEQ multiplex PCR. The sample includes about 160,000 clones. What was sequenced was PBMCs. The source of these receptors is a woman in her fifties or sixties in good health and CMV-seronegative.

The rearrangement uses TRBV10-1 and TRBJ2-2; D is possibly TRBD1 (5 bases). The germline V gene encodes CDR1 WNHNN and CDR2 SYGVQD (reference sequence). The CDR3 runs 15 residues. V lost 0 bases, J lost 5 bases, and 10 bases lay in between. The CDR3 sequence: CASSESNRGTGELFF. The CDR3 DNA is TGCGCCAGCAGTGAGTCGAATAGGGGAACCGGGGAGCTGTTTTTT.

The CDR3 reads CASSLPGQGYGYTF. The CDR3 region has the DNA TGTGCCAGTAGTCTTCCGGGACAGGGCTATGGCTACACCTTC. This rearrangement joins TRBV19 to TRBJ1-2, with 9 positions matching TRBD1. Trimming took 5 bases from V and 4 from J; bases not matched to a gene: 5. The CDR3 contains 14 residues. Germline loops: CDR1 LNHDA, CDR2 SQIVND (reference sequence).

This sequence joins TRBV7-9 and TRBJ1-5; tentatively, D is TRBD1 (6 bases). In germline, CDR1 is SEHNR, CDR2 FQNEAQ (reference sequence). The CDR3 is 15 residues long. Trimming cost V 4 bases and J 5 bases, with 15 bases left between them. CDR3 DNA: TGTGCCAGCAGCTCAGACTTAGGGGGAGATCAGCCCCAGCATTTT. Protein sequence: CASSSDLGGDQPQHF.

The CDR3 nucleotides are TGTGCCAGCAGCCCCAGGGGGACTGAAGCTTTCTTT. This translates into CASSPRGTEAFF. This chain joins TRBV27 and TRBJ1-1; 7 nucleotides match TRBD1. Per germline, CDR1 MNHEY and CDR2 SMNVEV (reference sequence). V shed 6 bases and J 5 bases; nucleotides not matched to a gene: 3. The CDR3 has 12 residues.

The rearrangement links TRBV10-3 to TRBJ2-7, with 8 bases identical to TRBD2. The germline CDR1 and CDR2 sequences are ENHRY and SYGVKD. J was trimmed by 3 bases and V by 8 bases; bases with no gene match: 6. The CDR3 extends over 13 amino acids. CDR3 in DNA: TGTGCCATCGCACCAGCGGGAGTCTACGAGCAGTACTTC. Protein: CAIAPAGVYEQYF.

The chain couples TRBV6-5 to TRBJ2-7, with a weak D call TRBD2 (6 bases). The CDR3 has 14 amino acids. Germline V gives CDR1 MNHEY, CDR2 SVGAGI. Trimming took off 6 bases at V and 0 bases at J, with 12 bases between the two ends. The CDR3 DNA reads TGTGCCAGCAGAGACCCGGGAGTCTCCTACGAGCAGTACTTC. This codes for CASRDPGVSYEQYF.

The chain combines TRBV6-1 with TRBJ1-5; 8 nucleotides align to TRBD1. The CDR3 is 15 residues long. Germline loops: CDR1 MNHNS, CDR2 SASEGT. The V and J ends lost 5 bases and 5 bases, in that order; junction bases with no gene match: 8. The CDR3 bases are TGTGCCAGCAGTCGACAGGGGAGGGATGATCAGCCCCAGCATTTT. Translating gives CASSRQGRDDQPQHF.